Here is one T cell receptor (beta chain) with its context. The entry originates in a study of blood T cell repertoires in COVID-19. For the study at large: The United States, Italy and Spain provided the acute and convalescent COVID-19 samples. Sample material is recorded as cDNA or gDNA derived from T cells, B-cell-depleted T cells, or PBMCs.

Trimming cost V 3 bases and J 1 base, with 9 bases left between them. Germline CDR1 and CDR2: SGHTA and FQGNSA. The CDR3 is 15 amino acids. As processed by the authors: Researchers report that nucleated cell counts were estimated from reference gene primer amplification. Method: immunoSEQ multiplex PCR; TCRdb's copy keeps in-frame clones and lacks some. V and J calls and clone size are copied from that table; D and trimming were computed from the DNA. Of 280,000 or so clones in the sample, approximately 83% were seen once. This TCR derives from a woman aged 30 to 39 who had recovered from COVID-19. The rearrangement uses TRBV7-2 and TRBJ2-2; possible D gene TRBD2, 7 bases. Sequenced: peripheral blood. The CDR3 here is CASSFGGLNTGELFF. Here the CDR3 DNA reads TGTGCCAGCAGCTTCGGGGGGCTGAACACCGGGGAGCTGTTTTTT. The whole variable domain, filled in from reference TRBV7-2 and TRBJ2-2, reads GAGVSQSPSNKVTEKGKDVELRCDPISGHTALYWYRQSLGQGLEFLIYFQGNSAPDKSGLPSDRFSAERTGGSVSTLTIQRTQQEDSAVYLCASSFGGLNTGELFFGEGSRLTVL.